This TCR beta chain comes out of a study of T-cell reconstitution after alpha-beta-depleted transplantation in children. CDR3 length: 16 amino acids. J was trimmed by 7 bases and V by 0 bases; bases with no gene match: 6. Germline values: CDR1 SGDLS, CDR2 YYNGEE. For TCRbeta, the library was prepared with unique molecular identifiers. Via MiXCR, TCRdb re-called the PCR reads, giving one row per CDR3 protein. Here the sample spans hundreds of thousands of distinct CDR3 sequences, around a third being singletons. The sample was PBMCs from the stem cell graft donor, taken from the stem cell graft. This TCR came from a human donor who donated a stem cell graft to a child with aplastic anemia. This chain links TRBV9 with TRBJ1-6, with TRBD1 identical over 8 bases. The CDR3 sequence is CASSVEAQGANSPLHF. In nucleotides, the CDR3 is TGTGCCAGCAGCGTAGAGGCCCAGGGGGCAAATTCACCCCTCCACTTT.